This T cell receptor beta chain is drawn from a study of T cell clonotyping in hematopoietic cell transplantation. Study-wide results and caveats: Pathologically expanded recipient clonotypes increased progressively from day 30 to day 180 as diversity fell. CD4 and CD8 repertoire contributions could not be separated without sorting.

Sequencing used immunoSEQ multiplex PCR; TCRdb keeps in-frame clones, though not all of them. The table shows about 36,000 clones, with 88% occurring only once. The CDR3 totals 15 residues. J gave up 0 bases and V 8 bases, and 7 bases lay outside the gene matches. For this clone: Antigen unknown.

The sequenced sample was peripheral blood mononuclear cells. The chain uses TRBV23-1 and TRBJ1-1; 9 bases align to TRBD1. TRBV23-1 counts as an open reading frame of uncertain function. This sequence was found in a woman between 35 and 50 years old in good health. Some clones in this sample may be carry-over from other donors' samples. The CDR3 is CASRPGTGLNTEAFF. The CDR3 nucleotides are TGCGCCAGCCGCCCAGGGACAGGGCTGAACACTGAAGCTTTCTTT.